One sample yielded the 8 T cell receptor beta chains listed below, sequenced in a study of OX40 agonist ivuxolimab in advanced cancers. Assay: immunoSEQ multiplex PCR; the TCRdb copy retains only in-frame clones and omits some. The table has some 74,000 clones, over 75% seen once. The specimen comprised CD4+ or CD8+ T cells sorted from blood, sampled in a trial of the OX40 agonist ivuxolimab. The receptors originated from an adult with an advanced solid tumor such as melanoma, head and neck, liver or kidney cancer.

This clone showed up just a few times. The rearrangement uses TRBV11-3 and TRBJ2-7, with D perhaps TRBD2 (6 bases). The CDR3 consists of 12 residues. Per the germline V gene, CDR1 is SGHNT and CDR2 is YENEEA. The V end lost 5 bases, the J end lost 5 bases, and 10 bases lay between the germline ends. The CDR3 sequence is CASSGRGNEQYF. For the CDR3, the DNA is TGTGCCAGCAGCGGCCGGGGGAACGAGCAGTACTTC.

The CDR3 DNA reads as TGTGCCAGCAGCCCTGATGGGAGCTACGAGCAGTACTTC. This codes for CASSPDGSYEQYF. The chain employs TRBV14 and TRBJ2-7, with D tentatively TRBD2 (5 bases). CDR1 is SGHDN, CDR2 FVKESK, per germline. The CDR3 covers 13 residues. V was pared by 4 bases and J by 3 bases, with 10 bases between.

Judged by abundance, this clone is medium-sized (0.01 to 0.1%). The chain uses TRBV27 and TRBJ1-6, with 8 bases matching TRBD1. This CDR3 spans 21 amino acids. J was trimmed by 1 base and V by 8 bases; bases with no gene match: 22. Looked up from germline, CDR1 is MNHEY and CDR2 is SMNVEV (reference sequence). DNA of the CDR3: TGTGCCAGCCGTATGGGTTTACCCGGGACAGGATTTGGGTCCTATAATTCACCCCTCCACTTT. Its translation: CASRMGLPGTGFGSYNSPLHF.

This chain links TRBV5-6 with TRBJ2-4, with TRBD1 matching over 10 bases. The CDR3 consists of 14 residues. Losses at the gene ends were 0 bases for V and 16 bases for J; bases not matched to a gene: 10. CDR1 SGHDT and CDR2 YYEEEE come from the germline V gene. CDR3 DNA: TGTGCCAGCAGCTTGGACTCCGGGACAGGGGACTCCTACTTC. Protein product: CASSLDSGTGDSYF.

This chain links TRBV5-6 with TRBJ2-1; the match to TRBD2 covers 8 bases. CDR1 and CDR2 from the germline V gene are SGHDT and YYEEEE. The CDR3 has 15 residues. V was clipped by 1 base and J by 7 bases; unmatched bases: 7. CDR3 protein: CASSLIGRARNEQFF. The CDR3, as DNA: TGTGCCAGCAGCTTGATCGGGAGGGCCAGGAATGAGCAGTTCTTC.

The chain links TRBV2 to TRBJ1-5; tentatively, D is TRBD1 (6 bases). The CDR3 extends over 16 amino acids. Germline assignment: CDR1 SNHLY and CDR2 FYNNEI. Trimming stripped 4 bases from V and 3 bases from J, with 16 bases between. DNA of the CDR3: TGTGCCAGCAGTGGGGGCGGCAGGGGCCCCAATCAGCCCCAGCATTTT. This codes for CASSGGGRGPNQPQHF. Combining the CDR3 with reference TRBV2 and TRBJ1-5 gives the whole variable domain EPEVTQTPSHQVTQMGQEVILRCVPISNHLYFYWYRQILGQKVEFLVSFYNNEISEKSEIFDDQFSVERPDGSNFTLKIRSTKLEDSAMYFCASSGGGRGPNQPQHFGDGTRLSIL.

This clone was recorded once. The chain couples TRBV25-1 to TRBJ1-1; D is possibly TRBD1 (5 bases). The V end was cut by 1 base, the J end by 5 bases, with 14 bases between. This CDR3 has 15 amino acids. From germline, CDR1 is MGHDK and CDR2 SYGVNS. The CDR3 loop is CASSELGGKRTEAFF. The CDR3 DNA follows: TGTGCCAGCAGTGAATTGGGGGGGAAGAGAACTGAAGCTTTCTTT.

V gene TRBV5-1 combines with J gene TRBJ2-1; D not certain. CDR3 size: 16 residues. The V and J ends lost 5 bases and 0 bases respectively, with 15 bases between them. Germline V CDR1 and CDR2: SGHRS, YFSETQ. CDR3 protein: CASSTRPPSSYNEQFF. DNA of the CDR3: TGCGCCAGCAGTACCCGACCCCCGAGCTCCTACAATGAGCAGTTCTTC.